These T cell receptor beta chains were read from a single sample in a study of T cells after yellow fever vaccination. TCRdb processed the 5' RACE reads anew with MiXCR; each CDR3 protein has one entry. This table has roughly 320,000 distinct CDR3 sequences, approximately 12% appearing once. The material sequenced was CD4+ T cells sorted from PBMCs, taken 45 days after the yellow fever booster vaccination. These receptors all come from a man younger than 30 who received the YFV17D yellow fever vaccine. Each CDR3 is given with its conserved first and last residue. A D gene is named only where the DNA matches it firmly. Clone size is shown for a subset of rows, as once, few, many or a class of expanded clone.

cdr3_length	clone_size	v_call	d_call	j_call	cdr3_aa	cdr3_nt
14	once	TRBV2	-	TRBJ2-5	CASSVDWTQETQYF	TGTGCCAGCAGTGTGGACTGGACCCAAGAAACCCAGTACTTC
16	few	TRBV5-6	-	TRBJ2-3	CASSEGDLLRTDTQYF	TGTGCCAGCAGCGAGGGGGATTTACTACGCACAGATACGCAGTATTTT
15	few	TRBV3-1	TRBD1	TRBJ2-7	CASSQWAGGPKEQYF	TGTGCCAGCAGCCAATGGGCAGGGGGTCCTAAGGAGCAGTACTTC
13	many	TRBV12-3/TRBV12-4	-	TRBJ2-1	CASSPDEGRGQFF	TGTGCCAGCAGTCCCGACGAGGGGCGTGGGCAGTTCTTC
14	many	TRBV4-3	-	TRBJ2-5	CASSQELAHETQYF	TGCGCCAGCAGCCAAGAACTAGCCCACGAGACCCAGTACTTC
13	few	TRBV25-1	-	TRBJ1-2	CASSESGVRGYTF	TGTGCCAGCAGTGAGTCCGGGGTACGCGGCTACACCTTC
19	-	TRBV6-5	-	TRBJ1-5	CASSSRRDGAGAGNQPQHF	TGTGCCAGCAGTAGCCGGAGGGACGGGGCCGGTGCGGGCAATCAGCCCCAGCATTTT
13	few	TRBV15	-	TRBJ2-3	CATSREARDTQYF	TGTGCCACCAGCAGAGAGGCACGAGATACGCAGTATTTT
16	-	TRBV19	-	TRBJ2-3	CASSIGTGGGTDTQYF	TGTGCCAGTAGTATTGGAACCGGGGGAGGCACAGATACGCAGTATTTT
16	many	TRBV7-2	TRBD2	TRBJ2-2	CASSLALAGNTGELFF	TGTGCCAGCAGCTTAGCCCTAGCGGGGAACACCGGGGAGCTGTTTTTT
15	-	TRBV15	-	TRBJ2-1	CATSSLHLPADEQFF	TGTGCCACCAGCTCTCTCCATTTGCCCGCGGATGAGCAGTTCTTC
15	many	TRBV7-3	-	TRBJ2-3	CASSSRGSGTDTQYF	TGTGCCAGCAGTTCCCGGGGATCCGGCACAGATACGCAGTATTTT
16	few	TRBV5-1	TRBD1	TRBJ1-5	CASSAGTGIGNQPQHF	TGCGCCAGCAGCGCCGGGACAGGGATCGGCAATCAGCCCCAGCATTTT
17	-	TRBV5-1	TRBD2	TRBJ2-5	CASSLGSGGALQETQYF	TGCGCCAGCAGCTTGGGTAGCGGGGGGGCCCTCCAAGAGACCCAGTACTTC